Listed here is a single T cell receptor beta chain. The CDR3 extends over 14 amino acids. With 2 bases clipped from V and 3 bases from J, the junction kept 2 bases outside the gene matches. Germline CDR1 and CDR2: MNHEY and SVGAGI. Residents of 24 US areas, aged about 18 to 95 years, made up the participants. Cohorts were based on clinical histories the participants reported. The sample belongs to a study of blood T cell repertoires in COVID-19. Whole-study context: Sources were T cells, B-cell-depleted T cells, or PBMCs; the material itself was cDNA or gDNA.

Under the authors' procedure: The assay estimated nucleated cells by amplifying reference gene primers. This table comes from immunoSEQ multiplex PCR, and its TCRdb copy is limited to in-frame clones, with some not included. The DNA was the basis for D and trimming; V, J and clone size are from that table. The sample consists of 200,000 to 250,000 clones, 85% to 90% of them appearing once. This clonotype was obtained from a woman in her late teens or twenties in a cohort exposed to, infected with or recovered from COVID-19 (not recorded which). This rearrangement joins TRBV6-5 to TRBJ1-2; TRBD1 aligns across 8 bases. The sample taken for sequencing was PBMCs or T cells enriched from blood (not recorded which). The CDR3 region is CASSYQDRDYGYTF. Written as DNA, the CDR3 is TGTGCCAGCAGTTACCAGGACAGGGACTATGGCTACACCTTC.